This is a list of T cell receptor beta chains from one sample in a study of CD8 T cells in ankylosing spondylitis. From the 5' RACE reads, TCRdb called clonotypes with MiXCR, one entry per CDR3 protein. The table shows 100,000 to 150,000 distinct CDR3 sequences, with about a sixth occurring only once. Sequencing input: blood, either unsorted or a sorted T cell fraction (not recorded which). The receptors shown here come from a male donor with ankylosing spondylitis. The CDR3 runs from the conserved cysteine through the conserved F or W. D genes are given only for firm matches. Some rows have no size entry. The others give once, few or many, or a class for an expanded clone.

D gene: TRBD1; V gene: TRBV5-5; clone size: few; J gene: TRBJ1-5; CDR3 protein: CASSTDRGHQPQHF; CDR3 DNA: TGTGCCAGCAGCACAGACAGGGGGCATCAGCCCCAGCATTTT
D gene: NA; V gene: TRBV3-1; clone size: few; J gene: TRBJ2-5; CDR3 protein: CASSAQGETQYF; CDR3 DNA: TGTGCCAGCAGCGCTCAGGGCGAGACCCAGTACTTC
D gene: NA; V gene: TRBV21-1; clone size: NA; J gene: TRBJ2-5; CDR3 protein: CASSKAVWKTQYF; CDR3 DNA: TGTGCCAGCAGCAAGGCTGTGTGGAAGACCCAGTACTTC
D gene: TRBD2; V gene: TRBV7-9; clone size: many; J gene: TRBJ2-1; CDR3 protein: CASSSLAGDFSNEQFF; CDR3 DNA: TGTGCCAGCAGCTCATTAGCGGGAGACTTTAGTAATGAGCAGTTCTTC
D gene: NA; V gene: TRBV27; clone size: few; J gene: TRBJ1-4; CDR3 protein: CASSLATNEKLFF; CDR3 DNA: TGTGCCAGCAGTCTTGCGACTAATGAAAAACTGTTTTTT
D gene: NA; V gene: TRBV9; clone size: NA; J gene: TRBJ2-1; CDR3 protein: CASSVEMVPYNEQFF; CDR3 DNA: TGTGCCAGCAGCGTAGAGATGGTCCCGTACAATGAGCAGTTCTTC
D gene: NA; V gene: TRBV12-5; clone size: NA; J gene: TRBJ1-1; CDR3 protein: CASGFGGGTEAFF; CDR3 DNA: TGTGCTAGTGGTTTCGGGGGTGGCACTGAAGCTTTCTTT
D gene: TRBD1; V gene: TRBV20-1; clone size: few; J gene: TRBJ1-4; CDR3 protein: CSAAGDREEITKLFF; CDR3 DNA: TGCAGTGCCGCGGGGGACAGGGAGGAGATCACAAAACTGTTTTTT
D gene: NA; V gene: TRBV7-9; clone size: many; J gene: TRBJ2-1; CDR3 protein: CASSLMAASSYNEQFF; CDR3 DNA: TGTGCCAGCAGCTTAATGGCTGCCAGCTCCTACAATGAGCAGTTCTTC
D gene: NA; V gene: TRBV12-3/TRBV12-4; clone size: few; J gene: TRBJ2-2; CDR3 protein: CASTLVVSGELFF; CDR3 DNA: TGTGCCAGCACTTTAGTTGTATCCGGGGAGCTGTTTTTT
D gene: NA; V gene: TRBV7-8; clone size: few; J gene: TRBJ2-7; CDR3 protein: CASSFPQGTTYEQYF; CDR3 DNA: TGTGCCAGCAGCTTCCCCCAGGGAACTACCTACGAGCAGTACTTC
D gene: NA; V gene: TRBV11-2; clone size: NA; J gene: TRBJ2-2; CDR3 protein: CASGVSGELFF; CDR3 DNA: TGTGCCAGCGGGGTGTCCGGGGAGCTGTTTTTT
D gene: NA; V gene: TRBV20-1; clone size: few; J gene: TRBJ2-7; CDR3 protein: CSATGQYSYEQYF; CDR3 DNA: TGCAGTGCCACCGGACAGTACTCCTACGAGCAGTACTTC
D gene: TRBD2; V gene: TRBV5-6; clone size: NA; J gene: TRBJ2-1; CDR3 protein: CASSSGTSGPYNEQFF; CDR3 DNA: TGTGCCAGCAGCTCCGGGACTAGCGGCCCTTACAATGAGCAGTTCTTC
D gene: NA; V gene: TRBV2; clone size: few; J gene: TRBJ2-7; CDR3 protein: CASKGFGGLEQYF; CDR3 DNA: TGTGCCAGCAAGGGTTTCGGCGGTCTCGAGCAGTACTTC